The clone carrying this TCR beta chain was detected once. The data were taken from a study of blood T cell repertoires in COVID-19. At the level of the study: The samples span acute and convalescent COVID-19 from the United States, Italy and Spain. T cells, B-cell-depleted T cells, or PBMCs supplied cDNA or gDNA.

J was trimmed by 4 bases and V by 4 bases; bases with no gene match: 13. Germline V CDR1 and CDR2: MNHNS, SASEGT. The CDR3 extends over 17 amino acids. Per the original methods: By means of reference gene primer amplification, nucleated cell counts were estimated. Clones were read by immunoSEQ multiplex PCR, and TCRdb kept only the in-frame ones, dropping some. D and trimming were read from the DNA, whereas the V and J calls and clone size are those reported in that table. Among some 200,000 clones, roughly 82% were seen once, and the ten largest hold less than 15%. The receptor was isolated from a woman aged 40-49 years with acute or convalescent COVID-19. The genes are TRBV6-1 and TRBJ1-5; 7 bases fit TRBD1. The sample comprised peripheral blood. The DNA for the CDR3 is TGTGCCAGCAGTGGGGTCAGGGGGGATCTTCTGAATCAGCCCCAGCATTTT. It yields the protein CASSGVRGDLLNQPQHF.